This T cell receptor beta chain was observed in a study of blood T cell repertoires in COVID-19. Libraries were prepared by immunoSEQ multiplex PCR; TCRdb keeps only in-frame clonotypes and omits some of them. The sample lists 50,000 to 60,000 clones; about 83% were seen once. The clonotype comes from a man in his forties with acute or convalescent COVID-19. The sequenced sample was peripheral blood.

CDR3 amino acids: CASSPPSGTGRKDLTF. CDR3 sequence (DNA): TGTGCCAGCTCACCTCCCTCCGGGACAGGGAGGAAAGACCTGACTTTC. The V gene is TRBV18, the J gene TRBJ2-6; 9 nucleotides line up with TRBD1. V lost 3 bases to trimming and J lost 15 bases; unmatched junction nucleotides: 15. The CDR3 is 16 amino acids. Per the germline V gene, CDR1 is KGHSH and CDR2 is LQKENI.